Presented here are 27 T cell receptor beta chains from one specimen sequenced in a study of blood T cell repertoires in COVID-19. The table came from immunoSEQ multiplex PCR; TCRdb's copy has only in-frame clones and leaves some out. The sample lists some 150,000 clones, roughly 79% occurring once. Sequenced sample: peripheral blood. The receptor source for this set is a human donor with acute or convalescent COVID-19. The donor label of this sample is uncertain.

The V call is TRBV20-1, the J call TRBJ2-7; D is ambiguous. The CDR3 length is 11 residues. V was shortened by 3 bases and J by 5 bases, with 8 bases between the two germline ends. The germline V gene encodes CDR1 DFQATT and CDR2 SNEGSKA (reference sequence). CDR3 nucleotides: TGCAGTGCTAGTCTCCGGGACGAGCAGTACTTC. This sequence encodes CSASLRDEQYF.

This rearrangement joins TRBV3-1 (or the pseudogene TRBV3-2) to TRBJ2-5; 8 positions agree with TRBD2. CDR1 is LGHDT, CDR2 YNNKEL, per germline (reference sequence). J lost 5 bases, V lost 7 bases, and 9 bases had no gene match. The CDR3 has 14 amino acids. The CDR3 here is CASIRRGGRETQYF. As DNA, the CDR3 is TGTGCCAGCATCAGACGGGGGGGCCGCGAGACCCAGTACTTC.

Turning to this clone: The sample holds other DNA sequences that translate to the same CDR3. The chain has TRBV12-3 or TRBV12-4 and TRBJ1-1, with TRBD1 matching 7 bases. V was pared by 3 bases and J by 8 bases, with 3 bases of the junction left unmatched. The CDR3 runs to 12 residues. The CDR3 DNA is TGTGCCAGCAGTTTCGGGACAGCAGAAGCTTTCTTT. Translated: CASSFGTAEAFF.

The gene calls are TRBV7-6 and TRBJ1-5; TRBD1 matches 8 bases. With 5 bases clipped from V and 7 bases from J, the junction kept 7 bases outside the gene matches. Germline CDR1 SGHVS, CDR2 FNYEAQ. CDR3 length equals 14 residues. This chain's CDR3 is CASSPTGEDQPQHF. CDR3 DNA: TGTGCCAGCAGCCCGACAGGGGAGGACCAGCCCCAGCATTTT.

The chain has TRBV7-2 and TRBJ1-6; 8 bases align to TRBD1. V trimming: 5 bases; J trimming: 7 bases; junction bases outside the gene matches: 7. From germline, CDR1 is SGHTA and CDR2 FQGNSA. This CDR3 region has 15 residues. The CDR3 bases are TGTGCCAGCAGCCCAAGGACAGGGCAAAATTCACCCCTCCACTTT. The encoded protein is CASSPRTGQNSPLHF. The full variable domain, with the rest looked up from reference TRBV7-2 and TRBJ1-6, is GAGVSQSPSNKVTEKGKDVELRCDPISGHTALYWYRQSLGQGLEFLIYFQGNSAPDKSGLPSDRFSAERTGGSVSTLTIQRTQQEDSAVYLCASSPRTGQNSPLHFGNGTRLTVT.

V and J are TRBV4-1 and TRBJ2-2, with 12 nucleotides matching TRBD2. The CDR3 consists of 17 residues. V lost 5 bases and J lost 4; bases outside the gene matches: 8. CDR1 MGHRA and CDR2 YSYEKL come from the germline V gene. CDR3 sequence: CASSLLAGGLGTGELFF. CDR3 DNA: TGCGCCAGCAGCTTGCTAGCGGGGGGGCTCGGCACCGGGGAGCTGTTTTTT.

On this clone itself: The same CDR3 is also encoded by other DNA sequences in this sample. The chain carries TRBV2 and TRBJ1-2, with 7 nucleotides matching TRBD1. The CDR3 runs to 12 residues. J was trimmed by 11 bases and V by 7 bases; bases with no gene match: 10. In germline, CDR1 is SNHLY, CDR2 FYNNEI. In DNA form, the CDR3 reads TGTGCCAGCACCGGGCAGGGGGGAGGTTACACCTTC. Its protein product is CASTGQGGGYTF.

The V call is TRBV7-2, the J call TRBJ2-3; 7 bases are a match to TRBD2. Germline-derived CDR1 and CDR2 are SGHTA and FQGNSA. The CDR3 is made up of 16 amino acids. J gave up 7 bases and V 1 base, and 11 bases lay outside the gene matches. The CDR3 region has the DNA TGTGCCAGCAGCTTAGTGGCTAGCGGTTTAGCCAATACGCAGTATTTT. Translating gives CASSLVASGLANTQYF.

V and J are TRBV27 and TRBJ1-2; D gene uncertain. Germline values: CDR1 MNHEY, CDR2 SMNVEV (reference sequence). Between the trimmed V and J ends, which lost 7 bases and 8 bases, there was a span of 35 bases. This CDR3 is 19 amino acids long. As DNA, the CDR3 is TGTGCCAGCACCACCGTTGGACGGGATCGGAGCTCCCGTAAAAAGGGCTACACCTTC. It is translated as CASTTVGRDRSSRKKGYTF.

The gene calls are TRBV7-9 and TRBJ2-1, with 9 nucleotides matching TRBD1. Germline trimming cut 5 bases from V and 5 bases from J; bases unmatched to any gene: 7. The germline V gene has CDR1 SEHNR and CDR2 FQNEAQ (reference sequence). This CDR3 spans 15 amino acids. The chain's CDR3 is CASSPGQGWDNEQFF. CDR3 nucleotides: TGTGCCAGCAGCCCTGGACAGGGGTGGGACAATGAGCAGTTCTTC.

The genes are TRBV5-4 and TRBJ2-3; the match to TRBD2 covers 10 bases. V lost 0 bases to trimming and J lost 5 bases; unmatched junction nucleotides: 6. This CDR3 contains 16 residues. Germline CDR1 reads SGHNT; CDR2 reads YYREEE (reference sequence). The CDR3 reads CASSLGSGGAEDTQYF. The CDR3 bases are TGTGCCAGCAGCTTGGGAAGCGGGGGGGCAGAAGATACGCAGTATTTT.

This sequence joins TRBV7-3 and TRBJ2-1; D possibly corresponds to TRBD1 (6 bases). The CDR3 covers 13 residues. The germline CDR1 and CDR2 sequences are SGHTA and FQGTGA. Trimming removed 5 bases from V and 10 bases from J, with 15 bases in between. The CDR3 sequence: CASSRAGGGEQFF. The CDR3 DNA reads TGTGCCAGCAGCCGCGCTGGGGGCGGGGAGCAGTTCTTC. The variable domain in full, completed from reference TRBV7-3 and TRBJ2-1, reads GAGVSQTPSNKVTEKGKYVELRCDPISGHTALYWYRQSLGQGPEFLIYFQGTGAADDSGLPNDRFFAVRPEGSVSTLKIQRTERGDSAVYLCASSRAGGGEQFFGPGTRLTVL.

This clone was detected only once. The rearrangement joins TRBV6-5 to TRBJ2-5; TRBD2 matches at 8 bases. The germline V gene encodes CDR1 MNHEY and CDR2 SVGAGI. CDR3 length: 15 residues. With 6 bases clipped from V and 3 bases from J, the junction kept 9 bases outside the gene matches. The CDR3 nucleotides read TGTGCCAGCAGCTCCCCGGGACTAGGCAAAGAGACCCAGTACTTC. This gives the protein CASSSPGLGKETQYF.

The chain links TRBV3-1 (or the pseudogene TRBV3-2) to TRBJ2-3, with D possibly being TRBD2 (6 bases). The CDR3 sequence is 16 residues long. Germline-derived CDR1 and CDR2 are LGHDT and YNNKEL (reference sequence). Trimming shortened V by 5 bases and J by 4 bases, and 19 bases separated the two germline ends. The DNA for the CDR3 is TGTGCCAGCAGCTCCCCAGGGAGTAGGAGGGCAGATACGCAGTATTTT. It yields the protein CASSSPGSRRADTQYF.

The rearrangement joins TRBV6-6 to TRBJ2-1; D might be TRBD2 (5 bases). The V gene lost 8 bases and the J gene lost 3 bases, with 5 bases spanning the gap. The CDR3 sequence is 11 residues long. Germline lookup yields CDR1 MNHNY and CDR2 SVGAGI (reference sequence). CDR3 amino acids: CASRDYNEQFF. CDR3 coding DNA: TGTGCCAGCCGGGACTACAATGAGCAGTTCTTC.

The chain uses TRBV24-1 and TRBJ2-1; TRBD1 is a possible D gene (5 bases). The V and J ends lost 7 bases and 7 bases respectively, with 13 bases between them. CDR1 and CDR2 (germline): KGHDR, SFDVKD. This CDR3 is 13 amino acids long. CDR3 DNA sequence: TGTGCCACCAGGACAGTGAGTCGTAATGAGCAGTTCTTC. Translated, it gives CATRTVSRNEQFF.

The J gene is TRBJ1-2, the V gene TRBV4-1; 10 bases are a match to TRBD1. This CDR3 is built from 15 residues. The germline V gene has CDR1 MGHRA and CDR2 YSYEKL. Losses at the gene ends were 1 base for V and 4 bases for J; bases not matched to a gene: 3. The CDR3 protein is CASSQGQGAGYGYTF. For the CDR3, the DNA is TGCGCCAGCAGCCAAGGACAGGGGGCTGGCTATGGCTACACCTTC.

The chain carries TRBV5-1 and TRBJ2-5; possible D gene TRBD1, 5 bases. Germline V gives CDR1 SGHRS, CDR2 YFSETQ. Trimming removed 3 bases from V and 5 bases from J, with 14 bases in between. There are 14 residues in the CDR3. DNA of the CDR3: TGCGCCAGCAGCTCGGGCGACAGAGTGGAGACCCAGTACTTC. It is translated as CASSSGDRVETQYF.

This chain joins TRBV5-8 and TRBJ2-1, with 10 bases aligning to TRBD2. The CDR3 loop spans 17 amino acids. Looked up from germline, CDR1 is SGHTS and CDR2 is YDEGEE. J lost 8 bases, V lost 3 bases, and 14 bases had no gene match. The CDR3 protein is CASSSIQRGGIGDEQFF. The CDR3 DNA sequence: TGTGCCAGCAGCTCTATTCAGCGGGGGGGCATCGGGGATGAGCAGTTCTTC.

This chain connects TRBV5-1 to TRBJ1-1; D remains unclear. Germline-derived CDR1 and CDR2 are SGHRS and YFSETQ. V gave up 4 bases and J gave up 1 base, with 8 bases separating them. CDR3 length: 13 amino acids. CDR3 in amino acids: CASSRQENTEAFF. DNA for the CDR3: TGCGCCAGCAGCCGACAAGAGAACACTGAAGCTTTCTTT.

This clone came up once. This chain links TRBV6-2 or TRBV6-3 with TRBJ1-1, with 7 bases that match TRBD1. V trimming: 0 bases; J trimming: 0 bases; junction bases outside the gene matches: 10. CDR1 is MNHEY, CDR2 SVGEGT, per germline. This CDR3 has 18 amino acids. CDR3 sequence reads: CASSYSPTGSSVNTEAFF. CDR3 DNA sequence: TGTGCCAGCAGTTACTCACCGACAGGGTCAAGTGTGAACACTGAAGCTTTCTTT.

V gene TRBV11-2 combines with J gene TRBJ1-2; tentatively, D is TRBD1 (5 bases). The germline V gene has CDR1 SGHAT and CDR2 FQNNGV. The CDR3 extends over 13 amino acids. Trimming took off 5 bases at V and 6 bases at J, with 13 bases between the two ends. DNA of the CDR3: TGTGCCAGCAGCCGGAGCAGGGCGGATGGCTACACCTTC. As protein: CASSRSRADGYTF. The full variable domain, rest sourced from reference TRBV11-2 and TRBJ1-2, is EAGVAQSPRYKIIEKRQSVAFWCNPISGHATLYWYQQILGQGPKLLIQFQNNGVVDDSQLPKDRFSAERLKGVDSTLKIQPAKLEDSAVYLCASSRSRADGYTFGSGTRLTVV.

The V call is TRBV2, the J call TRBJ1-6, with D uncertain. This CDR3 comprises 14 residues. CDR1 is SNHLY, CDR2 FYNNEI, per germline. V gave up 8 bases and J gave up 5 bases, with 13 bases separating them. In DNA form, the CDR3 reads TGTGCCAGCCGGGCAGGAGGAAATAATTCACCCCTCCACTTT. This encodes CASRAGGNNSPLHF.

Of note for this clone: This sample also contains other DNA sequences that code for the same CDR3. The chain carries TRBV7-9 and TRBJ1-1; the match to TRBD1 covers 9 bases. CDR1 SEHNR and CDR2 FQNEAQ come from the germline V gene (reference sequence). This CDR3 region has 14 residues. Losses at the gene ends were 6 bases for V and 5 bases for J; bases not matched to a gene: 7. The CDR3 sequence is CASSNTGGWTEAFF. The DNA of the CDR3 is TGTGCCAGCAGTAATACAGGGGGCTGGACTGAAGCTTTCTTT.

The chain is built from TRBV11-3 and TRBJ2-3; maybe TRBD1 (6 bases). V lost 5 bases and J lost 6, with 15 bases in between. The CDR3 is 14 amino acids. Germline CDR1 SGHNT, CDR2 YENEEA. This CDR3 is CASSDPGAVDTQYF. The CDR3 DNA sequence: TGTGCCAGCAGCGACCCAGGGGCGGTGGATACGCAGTATTTT.

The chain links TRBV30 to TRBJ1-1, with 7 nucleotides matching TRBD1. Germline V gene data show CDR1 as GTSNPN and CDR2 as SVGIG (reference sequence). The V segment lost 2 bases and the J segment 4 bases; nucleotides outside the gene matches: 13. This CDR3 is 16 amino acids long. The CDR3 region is CAWSRSGGFGVTEAFF. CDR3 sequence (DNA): TGTGCCTGGAGTAGGTCAGGGGGTTTTGGGGTCACTGAAGCTTTCTTT. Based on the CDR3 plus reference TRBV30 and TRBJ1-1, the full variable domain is SQTIHQWPATLVQPVGSPLSLECTVEGTSNPNLYWYRQAAGRGLQLLFYSVGIGQISSEVPQNLSASRPQDRQFILSSKKLLLSDSGFYLCAWSRSGGFGVTEAFFGQGTRLTVV.

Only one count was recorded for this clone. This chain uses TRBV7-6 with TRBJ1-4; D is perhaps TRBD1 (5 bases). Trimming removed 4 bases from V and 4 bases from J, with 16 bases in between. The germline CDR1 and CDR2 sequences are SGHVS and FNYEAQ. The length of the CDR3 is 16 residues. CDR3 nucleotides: TGTGCCAGCAGCTCACAGGCCTCGGGTTATAATGAAAAACTGTTTTTT. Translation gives CASSSQASGYNEKLFF.